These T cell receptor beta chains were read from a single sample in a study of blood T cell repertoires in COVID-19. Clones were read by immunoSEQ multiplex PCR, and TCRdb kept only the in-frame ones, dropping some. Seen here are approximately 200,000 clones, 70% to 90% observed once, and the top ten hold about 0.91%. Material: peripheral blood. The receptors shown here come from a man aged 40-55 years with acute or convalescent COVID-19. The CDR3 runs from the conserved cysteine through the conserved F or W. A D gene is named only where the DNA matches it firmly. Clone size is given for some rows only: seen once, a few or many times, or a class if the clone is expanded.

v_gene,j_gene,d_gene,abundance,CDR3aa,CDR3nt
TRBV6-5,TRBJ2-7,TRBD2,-,CASIGGGSYEQYF,TGTGCCAGCATCGGGGGGGGCAGCTACGAGCAGTACTTC
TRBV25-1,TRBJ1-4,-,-,CASSGGQLATNEKLFF,TGTGCCAGCAGTGGAGGACAGCTTGCAACTAATGAAAAACTGTTTTTT
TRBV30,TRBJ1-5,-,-,CAWSPQGTQPQHF,TGTGCCTGGAGTCCACAGGGAACTCAGCCCCAGCATTTT
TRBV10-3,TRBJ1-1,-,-,CAISQQGLNTEAFF,TGTGCCATCAGTCAGCAGGGGTTGAACACTGAAGCTTTCTTT
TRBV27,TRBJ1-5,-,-,CATPTGPRQPQHF,TGTGCCACCCCGACGGGTCCCCGTCAGCCCCAGCATTTT
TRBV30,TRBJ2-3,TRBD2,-,CAWSSTSGGLDTQYF,TGTGCCTGGAGTTCCACTAGCGGGGGGTTGGATACGCAGTATTTT
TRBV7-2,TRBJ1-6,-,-,CASSLDGSPLHF,TGTGCCAGCAGCTTAGATGGCTCACCCCTCCACTTT
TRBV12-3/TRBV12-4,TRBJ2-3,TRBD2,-,CVAGENTDTQYF,TGTGTTGCGGGGGAGAACACAGATACGCAGTATTTT
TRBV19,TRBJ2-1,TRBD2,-,CASSDGTSGNIFSYNEQFF,TGTGCCAGTAGTGACGGGACTAGCGGGAACATCTTCTCCTACAATGAGCAGTTCTTC
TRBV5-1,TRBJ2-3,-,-,CASSLQGRKTDTQYF,TGCGCCAGCAGCTTACAGGGACGGAAAACAGATACGCAGTATTTT
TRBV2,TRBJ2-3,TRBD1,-,CASPSGTDTSTDTQYF,TGTGCCAGCCCCTCCGGGACAGATACAAGCACAGATACGCAGTATTTT
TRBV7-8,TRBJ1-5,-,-,CASSLVPGDNQPQHF,TGTGCCAGCAGCTTAGTGCCAGGGGACAATCAGCCCCAGCATTTT
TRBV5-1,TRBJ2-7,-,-,CASSGQGSSYEQYF,TGCGCCAGCAGCGGGCAGGGAAGTTCCTACGAGCAGTACTTC
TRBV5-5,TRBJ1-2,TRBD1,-,CASSFLTGDNYGYTF,TGTGCCAGCAGCTTCTTGACAGGGGATAACTATGGCTACACCTTC
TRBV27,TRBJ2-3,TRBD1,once,CASSLLPGGTGRTDTQYF,TGTGCCAGCAGTTTACTGCCCGGAGGGACAGGACGCACAGATACGCAGTATTTT
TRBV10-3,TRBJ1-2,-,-,CAISEPAGPSPGYTF,TGTGCCATCAGTGAGCCTGCGGGACCCTCCCCAGGCTACACCTTC
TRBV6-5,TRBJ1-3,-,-,CASSPEGETIYF,TGTGCCAGCAGTCCCGAGGGAGAAACCATATATTTT